The present TCR beta chain was sequenced within a study of cytomegalovirus exposure and HLA in healthy donors. Across the whole study: Both the 120 validation repertoires and the approximately 620 first-cohort repertoires used the same platform, as reported by a later analysis.

The V end was cut by 1 base, the J end by 0 bases, with 8 bases between. CDR1 and CDR2 (germline): LGHNA, YNFKEQ. The CDR3 has 15 residues. Using immunoSEQ multiplex PCR, the repertoire was profiled, and TCRdb retains in-frame clones only, with some absent. In the table there are over 150,000 clones, 80% to 85% of which are singletons. The sequencing input was PBMCs. The clonotype was recovered from a woman aged 18-29 years in good health and CMV-seropositive. The chain carries TRBV4-2 and TRBJ2-3; D perhaps matches TRBD2 (5 bases). This chain's CDR3 is CASSQVLASTDTQYF. Here the CDR3 DNA reads TGTGCCAGCAGCCAAGTCTTAGCGAGCACAGATACGCAGTATTTT.